The entry below describes one T cell receptor beta chain. The antigen is unknown. The sample originates from a study of cytomegalovirus exposure and HLA in healthy donors. Study-wide context: Assignment to the Caucasian-associated ancestry cluster applied to around 82% of the approximately 380 genotyped donors. Findings and limits, study-wide: There was a cluster of highly shared sequence variants that was likely a sequencing artifact. Sequencing depth roughly uniform across donors was assumed in presence/absence analyses. A link between a missense DCLRE1C variant and TCR beta V- and J-gene trimming emerged from a later analysis.

V was cut by 3 bases and J by 8 bases, with 17 bases left in between. CDR1 and CDR2 (germline): LNHDA, SQIVND (reference sequence). This CDR3 has 15 residues. In the PCR, 60 Vbeta and 13 Jbeta primers were used. Sequencing used immunoSEQ multiplex PCR; TCRdb keeps in-frame clones, though not all of them. The sample yields about 120,000 clones, under 90% seen once. The sequenced sample consisted of PBMCs. This chain links TRBV19 with TRBJ2-1; TRBD2 might be the D (6 bases). The source is a female donor in good health and CMV-seropositive. Written as DNA, the CDR3 is TGTGCCAGTAGTATGGCCGGGGGAGCTTGGGATGAGCAGTTCTTC. Its protein is CASSMAGGAWDEQFF.